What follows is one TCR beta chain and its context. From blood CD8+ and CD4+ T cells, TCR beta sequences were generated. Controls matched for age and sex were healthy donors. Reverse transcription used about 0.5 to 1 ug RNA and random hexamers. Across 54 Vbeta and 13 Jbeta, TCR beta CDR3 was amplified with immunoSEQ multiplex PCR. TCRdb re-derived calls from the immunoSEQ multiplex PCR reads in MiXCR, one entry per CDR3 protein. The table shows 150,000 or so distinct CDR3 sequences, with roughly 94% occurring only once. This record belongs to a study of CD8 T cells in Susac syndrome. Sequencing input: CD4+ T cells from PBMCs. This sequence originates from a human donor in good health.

The CDR3 spells CASSLGDGAFYGYTF. CDR3 sequence (DNA): TGTGCCAGCAGCTTAGGGGACGGAGCCTTCTATGGCTACACCTTC. V gene TRBV7-9 combines with J gene TRBJ1-2; possible D gene TRBD1, 5 bases. Trimming removed 1 base from V and 4 bases from J, with 13 bases in between. CDR1 SEHNR and CDR2 FQNEAQ come from the germline V gene (reference sequence). This CDR3 spans 15 amino acids.